This is a list of T cell receptor beta chains from one sample in a study of cytomegalovirus exposure and HLA in healthy donors. Only in-frame clones appear in the TCRdb table, and some are missing; sequencing was by immunoSEQ multiplex PCR. Among tens of thousands of clones listed, 80% to 90% were seen once. Sequenced sample: PBMCs. The receptor set was obtained from a woman aged 18-29 years in good health and CMV-seropositive. CDR3s include the opening cysteine and the closing phenylalanine or tryptophan. Each record gives: V gene, clone size, D gene, J gene, CDR3 DNA, CDR3 protein. D genes are given only for firm matches. Expanded clones are given a class, and other clones once, few, many or no size at all.

TRBV11-1	NA	NA	TRBJ2-1	TGTGCCAGCAGCTTAGGTCTCCAGAATGAGCAGTTCTTC	CASSLGLQNEQFF
TRBV5-6	NA	TRBD2	TRBJ2-1	TGTGCCAGCCGGCGGGGGGCGGGAGGGCCGGTGAATGAGCAGTTCTTC	CASRRGAGGPVNEQFF
TRBV7-9	NA	TRBD1	TRBJ1-4	TGTGCCAGCAGCCCGGGACAGAGCGCAACAAATGAAAAACTGTTTTTT	CASSPGQSATNEKLFF
TRBV7-2	NA	NA	TRBJ2-5	TGTGCCAGCAGCTTAGCGCGGCAGGGCACGGAGACCCAGTACTTC	CASSLARQGTETQYF
TRBV27	NA	NA	TRBJ1-6	TGTGCCAGCACCTTATACAGGGTGGGGAATTCACCCCTCCACTTT	CASTLYRVGNSPLHF
TRBV6-5	NA	NA	TRBJ1-5	TGTGCCAGCAGTCCCGGGGAGAGTCAGCCCCAGCATTTT	CASSPGESQPQHF
TRBV6-6	once	TRBD2	TRBJ2-7	TGTGCCAGCAGTTACGCGCTAGCGGGTAGCTACGAGCAGTACTTC	CASSYALAGSYEQYF
TRBV9	NA	NA	TRBJ2-7	TGTGCCAGCAGCCCGCACACCTCGGCGGGGCCACGCTCCACCGAGCAGTACTTC	CASSPHTSAGPRSTEQYF
TRBV19	NA	NA	TRBJ2-1	TGTGCCGTTGAGGGGGGCGGGAGCTCCTACAATGAGCAGTTCTTC	CAVEGGGSSYNEQFF
TRBV2	NA	TRBD2	TRBJ2-5	TGTGCCAGCAGACGGACTAGCGGGTACCAAGAGACCCAGTACTTC	CASRRTSGYQETQYF
TRBV28	NA	NA	TRBJ2-6	TGTGCCAGCGGATTACGGACAGGGAGGGCTGGGGCCAACGTCCTGACTTTC	CASGLRTGRAGANVLTF
TRBV4-1	NA	NA	TRBJ1-5	TGCGCCAGCAGCCGGAACCGGGACACAAGCAATCAGCCCCAGCATTTT	CASSRNRDTSNQPQHF
TRBV19	NA	TRBD2	TRBJ2-2	TGTGCCAGTCGACCGCTAGCGGGCATCGGCACCGGGGAGCTGTTTTTT	CASRPLAGIGTGELFF
TRBV27	NA	NA	TRBJ2-7	TGTGCCAGCAGCACCCATGTCGGCTACGAGCAGTACTTC	CASSTHVGYEQYF
TRBV4-2	few	NA	TRBJ1-6	TGTGCCAGCAGCCAGGACAGCTCCTATAATTCACCCCTCCACTTT	CASSQDSSYNSPLHF
TRBV19	NA	TRBD2	TRBJ2-1	TGTGCCAGTAGTCTCGTCCTAGCGGGGGCCCCGTACAATGAGCAGTTCTTC	CASSLVLAGAPYNEQFF
TRBV4-3	NA	TRBD1	TRBJ1-4	TGCGCCAGCAGCCAAGATCCCGGGACAGGTAGTGAAAAACTGTTTTTT	CASSQDPGTGSEKLFF
TRBV2	NA	NA	TRBJ2-1	TGTGCCAGCATAGGTGAGCGGACGACCTCCTACAATGAGCAGTTCTTC	CASIGERTTSYNEQFF
TRBV7-2	NA	TRBD1	TRBJ1-1	TGTGCCAGCAGCCCGCACAGGGGGCAAACTGAAGCTTTCTTT	CASSPHRGQTEAFF
TRBV6-1	NA	NA	TRBJ1-3	TGTGCCAGCAGCGAAGACAGGAACTCTGGAAACACCATATATTTT	CASSEDRNSGNTIYF
TRBV6-6	NA	TRBD2	TRBJ2-7	TGTGCCAGCAGTACCCAAGACATTAGCGGGAGTGACGAGCAGTACTTC	CASSTQDISGSDEQYF
TRBV2	NA	TRBD2	TRBJ2-3	TGTGCCAGCAGTGAAGGGTTGGGGTCTAGCGGGCAGGCGAATACGCAGTATTTT	CASSEGLGSSGQANTQYF
TRBV29-1	NA	NA	TRBJ1-5	TGCAGCGTTGCCCGGGATAGCAATCAGCCCCAGCATTTT	CSVARDSNQPQHF
TRBV7-9	NA	NA	TRBJ1-4	TGTGCCAGCAGCACTACGGGAGAAAAACTGTTTTTT	CASSTTGEKLFF
TRBV30	NA	TRBD1	TRBJ2-1	TGTGCCTGGAGTGCCCAGGGGGCGAAGTACAATGAGCAGTTCTTC	CAWSAQGAKYNEQFF
TRBV4-1	NA	TRBD1	TRBJ1-1	TGCGCCAGCAGCCAAGATGTTTTTGGGACAGGGGGCCTGAACACTGAAGCTTTCTTT	CASSQDVFGTGGLNTEAFF
TRBV6-1	NA	NA	TRBJ2-2	TGTGCCAGCTTACACGGCGGGAAAGGGGAGCTGTTTTTT	CASLHGGKGELFF
TRBV5-1	NA	NA	TRBJ1-1	TGCGCCAGCAGTGTTACGACAGGACCTTATGAAGCTTTCTTT	CASSVTTGPYEAFF
TRBV7-9	NA	TRBD1	TRBJ1-2	TGTGCCAGCAGCTCACGCGCCACCGGGACAGGGAGGTCTTATGGCTACACCTTC	CASSSRATGTGRSYGYTF
TRBV2	once	TRBD2	TRBJ2-3	TGTGCCAGCAGTCAATCTAGCGGGAGGAATTGGACAGATACGCAGTATTTT	CASSQSSGRNWTDTQYF
TRBV15	NA	NA	TRBJ2-7	TGTGCCACCAGCAGAGATCTGTCGGGCGAGCAGTACTTC	CATSRDLSGEQYF
TRBV9	NA	NA	TRBJ2-1	TGTGCCAGCAGCGTAGGAGGAGGGCCCTACAATGAGCAGTTCTTC	CASSVGGGPYNEQFF
TRBV4-2	few	TRBD1	TRBJ2-5	TGTGCCAGCAGCCGGGGACAGGGGAATGCAGAGACCCAGTACTTC	CASSRGQGNAETQYF
TRBV6-6	NA	TRBD2	TRBJ2-1	TGTGCCAGCAGTTACTCGACTAGCGGGGCCTACAATGAGCAGTTCTTC	CASSYSTSGAYNEQFF
TRBV11-2	NA	TRBD2	TRBJ2-1	TGTGCCAGCAGCTTAGGACAGCGGGAGGGGCCGGGAGGAGAGCAGTTCTTC	CASSLGQREGPGGEQFF
TRBV11-2	NA	TRBD2	TRBJ2-1	TGTGCCAGCAGCTTAGTGACGGGAGGCGGGGATGAGCAGTTCTTC	CASSLVTGGGDEQFF
TRBV28	NA	NA	TRBJ2-7	TGTGCCAGCAGGTTGCTCCGGTTTCGGGACTCCTCCTACGAGCAGTACTTC	CASRLLRFRDSSYEQYF
TRBV7-8	NA	NA	TRBJ2-1	TGTGCCAGCAGCCCGTGGACTGTTATATCATCTTACAATGAGCAGTTCTTC	CASSPWTVISSYNEQFF
TRBV5-1	NA	TRBD1	TRBJ2-3	TGCGCCAGCAGCTTAGGACAGGGGGGAGATACGCAGTATTTT	CASSLGQGGDTQYF
TRBV4-1	NA	TRBD1	TRBJ2-1	TGCGCCAGCAGCCAAGTTGGGGCAGGGGGCACTAGCTCCTACAATGAGCAGTTCTTC	CASSQVGAGGTSSYNEQFF
TRBV7-2	once	TRBD1	TRBJ2-7	TGTGCCAGCAGGGAGACGGGGACAGGGGGTTACGAGCAGTACTTC	CASRETGTGGYEQYF